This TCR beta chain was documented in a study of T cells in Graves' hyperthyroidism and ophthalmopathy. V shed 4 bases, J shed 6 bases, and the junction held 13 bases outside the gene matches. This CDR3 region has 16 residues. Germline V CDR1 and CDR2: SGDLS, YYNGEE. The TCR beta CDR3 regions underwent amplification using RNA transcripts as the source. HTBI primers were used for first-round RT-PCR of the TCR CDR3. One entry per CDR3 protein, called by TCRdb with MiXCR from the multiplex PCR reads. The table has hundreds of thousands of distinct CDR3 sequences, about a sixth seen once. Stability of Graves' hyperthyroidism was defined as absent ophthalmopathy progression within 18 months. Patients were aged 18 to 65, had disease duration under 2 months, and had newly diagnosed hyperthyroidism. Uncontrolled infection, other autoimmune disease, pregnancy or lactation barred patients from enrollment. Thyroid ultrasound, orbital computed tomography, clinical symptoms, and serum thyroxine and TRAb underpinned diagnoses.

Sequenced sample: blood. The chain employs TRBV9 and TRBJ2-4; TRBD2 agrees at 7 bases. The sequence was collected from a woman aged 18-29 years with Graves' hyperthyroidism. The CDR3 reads CASSPTAGLAGNIQYF. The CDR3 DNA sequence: TGTGCCAGCAGCCCCACAGCGGGGTTGGCCGGAAACATTCAGTACTTC.